The T cell receptor (beta chain) under discussion was sequenced for a study of siplizumab effects on memory and regulatory T cells. Overall study results and limits: Mean Treg-derived proportions of mappable alloreactive CD4+ clones were approximately 69% for siplizumab and 26.9% for controls. Roughly 80-97% of proliferating CD4+ or CD8+ clones defied assignment to a naive or memory phenotype. Siplizumab brought about a significant reduction in alloreactive sequences traceable to unstimulated CD4+ memory cells.

Of note for this clone: Its antigen is not identified.

The table came from immunoSEQ multiplex PCR; TCRdb's copy has only in-frame clones and leaves some out. Here the sample spans about 14,000 clones, around 49% being singletons. It was at 37°C and for more than 5 days that the mixed lymphocyte reaction cells were cocultured. V was cut by 4 bases and J by 1 base, with 7 bases left in between. Germline V CDR1 and CDR2: KGHSH, LQKENI. This CDR3 is built from 13 residues. This sequence was found in a human donor in good health; the cells came from an allogeneic mixed lymphocyte reaction. V and J are TRBV18 and TRBJ1-1; TRBD1 is a possible D gene (6 bases). The specimen was CFSE-low (dividing) CD4+ T cells sorted from an allogeneic mixed lymphocyte reaction. The CDR3 DNA reads as TGTGCCAGCTCACGGGACAAGAACACTGAAGCTTTCTTT. This codes for CASSRDKNTEAFF.